This TCR beta chain was retrieved from a study of blood T cells in healthy people across ages. Study-wide findings and caveats: Leaving the PBMCs unsorted stopped any conclusive comparison of naive versus antigen-experienced cells.

Worth noting for this clonotype: Antigen specificity is unknown.

With a J-beta primer mix and a sample-barcoded 5' primer, a second PCR ran about 6 to 11 cycles. Using its own MiXCR run on the 5' RACE reads, TCRdb lists one record per CDR3 protein. The sample consists of around 870,000 distinct CDR3 sequences, under 35% of them appearing once. Healthy Caucasian individuals from Russia aged roughly 6 to 90 served as donors. Each sample gave at least 6.5 million isolated PBMCs. Looked up from germline, CDR1 is SGHAT and CDR2 is FQNNGV. V lost 2 bases and J 0 bases, leaving 8 bases between the germline ends. The CDR3 extends over 15 amino acids. Sequencing was done on a sample of blood. This sequence was found in a woman aged 80 or older in good health. The chain is built from TRBV11-2 and TRBJ1-3; D is uncertain. The CDR3 nucleotides are TGTGCCAGCAGCTTATGGCAGAGCTCTGGAAACACCATATATTTT. Protein product: CASSLWQSSGNTIYF.